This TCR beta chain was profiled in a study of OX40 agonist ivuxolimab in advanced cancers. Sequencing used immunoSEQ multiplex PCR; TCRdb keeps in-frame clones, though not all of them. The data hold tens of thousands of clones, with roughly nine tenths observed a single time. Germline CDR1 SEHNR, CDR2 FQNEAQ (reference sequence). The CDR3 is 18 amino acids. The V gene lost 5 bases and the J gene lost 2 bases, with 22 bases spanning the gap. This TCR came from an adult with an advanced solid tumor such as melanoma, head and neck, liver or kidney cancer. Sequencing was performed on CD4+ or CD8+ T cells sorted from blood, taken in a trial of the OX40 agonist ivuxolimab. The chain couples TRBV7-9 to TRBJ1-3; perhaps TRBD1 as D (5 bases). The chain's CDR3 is CASSPHRRGIVPGNTIYF. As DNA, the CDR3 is TGTGCCAGCAGCCCACACAGGAGGGGTATAGTTCCTGGAAACACCATATATTTT.